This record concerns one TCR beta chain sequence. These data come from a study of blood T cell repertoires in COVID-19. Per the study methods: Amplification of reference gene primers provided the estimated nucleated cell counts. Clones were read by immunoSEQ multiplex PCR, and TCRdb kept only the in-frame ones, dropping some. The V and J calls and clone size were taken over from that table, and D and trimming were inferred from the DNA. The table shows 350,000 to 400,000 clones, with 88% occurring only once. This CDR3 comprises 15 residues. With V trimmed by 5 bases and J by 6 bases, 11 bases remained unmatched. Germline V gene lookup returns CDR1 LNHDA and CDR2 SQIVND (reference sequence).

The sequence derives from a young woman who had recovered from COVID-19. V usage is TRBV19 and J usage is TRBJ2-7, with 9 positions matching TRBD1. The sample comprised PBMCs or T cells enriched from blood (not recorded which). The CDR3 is CASSASTGGVGEQYF. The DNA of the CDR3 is TGTGCCAGTAGTGCCTCGACAGGGGGTGTAGGCGAGCAGTACTTC.